Below, 10 T cell receptor beta chains from the same sample are listed, as sequenced in a study of blood T cells in healthy people across ages. A second PCR of roughly 7 to 11 cycles used a sample-barcoded 5' primer and a J-beta primer mix. TCRdb itself ran the 5' RACE reads through MiXCR, one entry per CDR3 protein. The sample gives about 670,000 distinct CDR3 sequences, under 65% of which show up once; approximately 13% is in the top ten. The specimen was blood. These receptors all come from a woman over 75 in good health.

The CDR3 loop is CASSQAGESYNEQFF. In nucleotides, the CDR3 is TGCGCCAGCAGCCAAGCTGGGGAGTCCTACAATGAGCAGTTCTTC. This chain joins TRBV4-1 and TRBJ2-1; TRBD2 is a possible D gene (5 bases). CDR1 is MGHRA, CDR2 YSYEKL, per germline. There are 15 residues in the CDR3. The V and J ends lost 1 base and 1 base respectively, with 8 bases between them.

The rearrangement uses TRBV3-1 and TRBJ2-7, with D tentatively TRBD1 (5 bases). The end of the DNA is better explained by TRBJ2-5, so the J call may be wrong. The germline gives CDR1 LGHDT, CDR2 YNNKEL (reference sequence). CDR3 length: 13 residues. CDR3 sequence (DNA): TGTGCCAGCAGCCAAGCCGGACACGAGACCCAGTACTTC. This translates into CASSQAGHETQYF.

The chain is built from TRBV4-1 and TRBJ1-2, with D possibly being TRBD1 (5 bases). V was cut by 0 bases and J by 5 bases, with 13 bases left in between. Germline V gives CDR1 MGHRA, CDR2 YSYEKL. The CDR3 contains 15 residues. The CDR3 nucleotides are TGCGCCAGCAGCCAAGATGGAGGGGTTGATTATGGCTACACCTTC. Protein product: CASSQDGGVDYGYTF.

This clonotype was found once. The V gene is TRBV18, the J gene TRBJ2-7; D is perhaps TRBD2 (5 bases). Germline V gene data show CDR1 as KGHSH and CDR2 as LQKENI. V dropped 5 bases and J dropped 2 bases, with 13 bases sitting between them. This CDR3 is 14 amino acids long. This CDR3 reads CASSELAGPYEQYF. In DNA form, the CDR3 reads TGTGCCAGCTCAGAGCTGGCGGGCCCCTACGAGCAGTACTTC.

This clonotype was found many times. The genes are TRBV28 and TRBJ2-4; possible D gene TRBD2, 7 bases. Germline CDR1 and CDR2: MDHEN and SYDVKM. With 6 bases removed from V and 6 bases from J, the gap between germline ends came to 18 bases. The CDR3 is made up of 15 amino acids. CDR3 protein: CASRRTGGLINIQYF. CDR3 bases: TGTGCCAGCAGGAGGACGGGGGGCCTAATAAACATTCAGTACTTC.

Points on this clonotype: Just one base apart from a much larger clone, this may be a read error. This chain uses TRBV20-1 with TRBJ2-7, with a weak D call TRBD1 (6 bases). The germline CDR1 and CDR2 sequences are DFQATT and SNEGSKA (reference sequence). The CDR3 runs to 13 residues. The CDR3 sequence is CSAAGDNTYERYF. The CDR3 DNA reads TGCAGTGCTGCCGGGGACAATACCTACGAGCGGTACTTC.

CDR3 sequence: CASSQHPPGQGSETQYF. The CDR3 nucleotides are TGCGCCAGCAGCCAGCATCCACCGGGACAGGGCTCCGAGACCCAGTACTTC. The chain is built from TRBV4-3 and TRBJ2-5, with 9 positions matching TRBD1. The junction had 13 bases not matched to a gene; V was cut back by 3 bases and J by 5 bases. The CDR3 consists of 17 residues. CDR1 is LGHNA, CDR2 YSLEER, per germline.

This clonotype came up a few times. The chain has TRBV6-5 and TRBJ1-5; the D gene is possibly TRBD1 (5 bases). CDR1 MNHEY and CDR2 SVGAGI come from the germline V gene. The CDR3 is 16 residues long. V was cut by 6 bases and J by 3 bases, with 18 bases left in between. The CDR3 coding sequence is TGTGCCAGCAGACCAAGGGTGCGGGGGGACAATCAGCCCCAGCATTTT. Protein: CASRPRVRGDNQPQHF.

This clonotype was observed many times. The chain joins TRBV11-1 to TRBJ1-4; 8 bases are shared with TRBD1. Germline loops: CDR1 SGHAT, CDR2 FQDESV (reference sequence). The CDR3 is 16 residues long. With 5 bases clipped from V and 5 bases from J, the junction kept 10 bases outside the gene matches. The CDR3 sequence is CASSLLQGASNEKLFF. DNA of the CDR3: TGTGCCAGCAGCCTCTTGCAGGGGGCGTCAAATGAAAAACTGTTTTTT.

In the case of this clonotype: A junction end diverges from the germline sequence, so it may reflect a read error. This chain connects TRBV20-1 to TRBJ2-4; TRBD2 agrees at 8 bases. The CDR3 spans 12 residues. CDR1 DFQATT and CDR2 SNEGSKA come from the germline V gene (reference sequence). The CDR3 spells CSAKGLGNIRYF. The CDR3 DNA is TGCAGTGCCAAGGGACTAGGGAACATTCGGTACTTC.